Listed below are T cell receptor beta chains from one sample, sequenced in a study of OX40 agonist ivuxolimab in advanced cancers. Generated by immunoSEQ multiplex PCR, the TCRdb table keeps only in-frame clones and is missing some. The sample consists of approximately 26,000 clones, 60% to 85% of them appearing once. The sequences come from CD4+ or CD8+ T cells sorted from blood, collected in a trial of the OX40 agonist ivuxolimab. The receptors were gathered from an adult with an advanced solid tumor such as melanoma, head and neck, liver or kidney cancer. The CDR3 runs from the conserved cysteine through the conserved F or W. A D gene is named only where the DNA matches it firmly. Only some rows state a clone size, as once, few, many or a class for expanded clones.

TRBV11-2	NA	NA	TRBJ2-7	CASSFEGLGEQYF	TGTGCCAGCAGCTTTGAGGGATTGGGGGAGCAGTACTTC
TRBV19	TRBD1	NA	TRBJ1-5	CASTGTGEWEQPQHF	TGTGCCAGTACCGGGACAGGGGAATGGGAGCAGCCCCAGCATTTT
TRBV19	TRBD2	NA	TRBJ2-1	CASSIWSSGGYNEQFF	TGTGCCAGTAGTATTTGGTCTAGCGGGGGGTACAATGAGCAGTTCTTC
TRBV11-2	NA	NA	TRBJ2-7	CASSLDGGFYEQYF	TGTGCCAGCAGCTTAGATGGGGGCTTCTACGAGCAGTACTTC
TRBV15	NA	once	TRBJ1-1	CATSRERGRTEAFF	TGTGCCACCAGCAGAGAGAGGGGTAGGACTGAAGCTTTCTTT
TRBV28	TRBD2	once	TRBJ2-3	CASSSRGSGAPGDTQYF	TGTGCCAGCAGTTCCCGGGGTAGCGGGGCCCCGGGGGATACGCAGTATTTT
TRBV6-5	NA	NA	TRBJ1-2	CASSTRTDGYTF	TGTGCCAGCAGTACCCGGACAGATGGCTACACCTTC
TRBV18	NA	few	TRBJ2-7	CASSPPDEGEQYF	TGTGCCAGCTCACCACCCGATGAGGGCGAGCAGTACTTC
TRBV19	NA	NA	TRBJ1-1	CASSIRVKGRLLMNTEAFF	TGTGCCAGTAGTATACGAGTTAAGGGGAGGCTACTCATGAACACTGAAGCTTTCTTT
TRBV29-1	NA	NA	TRBJ2-7	CSVEGLHEQYF	TGCAGCGTTGAAGGATTGCACGAGCAGTACTTC
TRBV11-3	NA	NA	TRBJ2-2	CASSPSQVNTGELFF	TGTGCCAGCAGCCCAAGCCAAGTGAACACCGGGGAGCTGTTTTTT
TRBV5-1	TRBD1	NA	TRBJ2-2	CASSSGTATGELFF	TGCGCCAGCAGCTCCGGGACAGCCACCGGGGAGCTGTTTTTT
TRBV6-1	TRBD1	NA	TRBJ2-7	CASSAPDRAFYEQYF	TGTGCCAGCAGTGCTCCGGACAGGGCTTTCTACGAGCAGTACTTC
TRBV6-6	NA	NA	TRBJ2-2	CASSNQGLSTGELFF	TGTGCCAGCAGTAATCAGGGGCTTAGCACCGGGGAGCTGTTTTTT
TRBV19	NA	NA	TRBJ2-7	CASSQRQADSYEQYF	TGTGCCAGTAGTCAGAGACAGGCCGACTCCTACGAGCAGTACTTC
TRBV18	TRBD2	NA	TRBJ2-5	CASSPGLAGGPSQETQYF	TGTGCCAGCTCACCCGGACTAGCGGGGGGGCCGAGTCAAGAGACCCAGTACTTC
TRBV2	NA	NA	TRBJ2-7	CASRADSTYEQYF	TGTGCCAGCAGAGCGGACAGTACCTACGAGCAGTACTTC
TRBV7-6	TRBD2	NA	TRBJ2-1	CASSSISGGPYNEQFF	TGTGCCAGCAGCTCGATAAGCGGGGGGCCTTACAATGAGCAGTTCTTC
TRBV6-5	TRBD1	NA	TRBJ2-7	CASTNRGSYEQYF	TGTGCCAGCACTAACAGGGGCTCCTACGAGCAGTACTTC
TRBV28	NA	NA	TRBJ1-2	CASQGGSGYTF	TGTGCCAGCCAAGGGGGGAGCGGCTACACCTTC
TRBV30	TRBD1	NA	TRBJ1-1	CTWRLQGGTEAFF	TGTACCTGGAGACTACAGGGGGGCACTGAAGCTTTCTTT
TRBV7-8	TRBD1	NA	TRBJ1-3	CASSPRAGTVMYPIYF	TGTGCCAGCAGCCCACGAGCCGGGACAGTCATGTATCCCATATATTTT
TRBV2	TRBD1	NA	TRBJ2-6	CASSPGGSGANVLTF	TGTGCCAGCAGTCCAGGGGGTTCTGGGGCCAACGTCCTGACTTTC
TRBV30	NA	once	TRBJ1-5	CAWSVRGSSNQPQHF	TGTGCCTGGAGTGTGAGGGGTTCTAGCAATCAGCCCCAGCATTTT
TRBV7-2	TRBD1	NA	TRBJ1-2	CASSPDRGRSGYTF	TGTGCCAGCAGCCCAGACAGGGGGCGGTCTGGCTACACCTTC
TRBV19	NA	NA	TRBJ2-7	CASSVGGGLSYEQYF	TGTGCCAGTAGCGTCGGAGGGGGGCTTTCCTACGAGCAGTACTTC
TRBV19	TRBD1	NA	TRBJ1-4	CASSPGQGGYGNEKLFF	TGTGCCAGTAGCCCCGGACAGGGAGGATATGGTAATGAAAAACTGTTTTTT
TRBV14	TRBD1	NA	TRBJ2-2	CASSQVTGANTGELFF	TGTGCCAGCAGCCAAGTGACAGGGGCGAACACCGGGGAGCTGTTTTTT
TRBV6-4	NA	few	TRBJ1-1	CASSDRESNTEAFF	TGTGCCAGCAGTGACAGGGAATCGAACACTGAAGCTTTCTTT
TRBV2	NA	once	TRBJ1-1	CATSGVLMNTEAFF	TGTGCCACCTCCGGGGTCTTAATGAACACTGAAGCTTTCTTT
TRBV20-1	NA	NA	TRBJ1-2	CSAGHRYGYTF	TGCAGTGCCGGACACCGCTATGGCTACACCTTC
TRBV11-2	TRBD1	once	TRBJ1-1	CASSLVSLGQGGTEAFF	TGTGCCAGCAGCTTAGTGTCCCTCGGACAGGGGGGCACTGAAGCTTTCTTT
TRBV5-4	TRBD1	NA	TRBJ1-1	CASSKDRGRGKDTEAFF	TGTGCCAGCAGCAAGGACAGGGGGCGCGGTAAGGACACTGAAGCTTTCTTT
TRBV5-4	TRBD1	NA	TRBJ1-1	CASSLNRGRAEAFF	TGTGCCAGCAGCCTAAACAGGGGCAGGGCTGAAGCTTTCTTT
TRBV13	NA	NA	TRBJ2-5	CASSQGGRQETQYF	TGTGCCAGCAGCCAAGGGGGTCGTCAAGAGACCCAGTACTTC
TRBV10-2	TRBD1	NA	TRBJ1-1	CASRQGPEAFF	TGCGCCAGCCGACAGGGGCCTGAAGCTTTCTTT
TRBV5-1	TRBD1	NA	TRBJ2-3	CASSGGQGAGDTQYF	TGCGCCAGCAGCGGCGGACAGGGGGCAGGGGATACGCAGTATTTT
TRBV18	NA	once	TRBJ1-4	CASSPYGGGLNEKLFF	TGTGCCAGCTCGCCCTATGGCGGGGGCCTTAATGAAAAACTGTTTTTT
TRBV7-2	NA	NA	TRBJ2-7	CASSLGPSSYEQYF	TGTGCCAGCAGCTTAGGTCCCAGCTCCTACGAGCAGTACTTC
TRBV2	NA	few	TRBJ2-7	CASSEGGYEQYF	TGTGCCAGCAGTGAAGGAGGCTACGAGCAGTACTTC
TRBV27	NA	NA	TRBJ2-1	CASSLSGGRNEQFF	TGTGCCAGCAGTTTGTCCGGGGGGCGGAATGAGCAGTTCTTC
TRBV5-1	NA	NA	TRBJ2-3	CASGAGPTGTDTQYF	TGCGCCAGTGGGGCAGGACCTACCGGCACAGATACGCAGTATTTT
TRBV13	NA	few	TRBJ1-1	CASSDDTEAFF	TGTGCCAGCAGCGACGACACTGAAGCTTTCTTT
TRBV7-2	TRBD1	NA	TRBJ2-1	CASSLSNRGINEQFF	TGTGCCAGCAGCTTATCAAACAGGGGGATCAATGAGCAGTTCTTC
TRBV6-6	NA	NA	TRBJ2-7	CASSIGSYEQYF	TGTGCCAGCTCTATTGGATCCTACGAGCAGTACTTC
TRBV7-2	TRBD1	NA	TRBJ1-3	CASSLVGTGGNFFGNTIYF	TGTGCCAGCAGCTTAGTGGGGACAGGGGGTAACTTTTTTGGAAACACCATATATTTT
TRBV7-2	NA	NA	TRBJ1-3	CASSIMTGNTIYF	TGTGCCAGCAGTATCATGACTGGAAACACCATATATTTT
TRBV7-2	NA	NA	TRBJ1-1	CASSRRLNTEAFF	TGTGCCAGCAGCCGGAGACTTAACACTGAAGCTTTCTTT
TRBV5-1	NA	NA	TRBJ2-1	CASSLAGTLAVDEQFF	TGCGCCAGCAGCCTAGCTGGGACATTAGCGGTGGATGAGCAGTTCTTC
TRBV18	NA	NA	TRBJ1-5	CASSPGNNQPQHF	TGTGCCAGCTCACCAGGCAACAATCAGCCCCAGCATTTT
TRBV5-1	NA	NA	TRBJ2-7	CASSSGTTYEQYF	TGCGCCAGCAGCTCGGGGACAACCTACGAGCAGTACTTC
TRBV5-1	TRBD1	NA	TRBJ1-4	CASSLAGTGGNEKLFF	TGCGCCAGCAGCTTGGCTGGGACAGGGGGGAATGAAAAACTGTTTTTT
TRBV30	TRBD1	NA	TRBJ1-1	CAWSRWTGGRSEAFF	TGTGCCTGGAGTCGGTGGACAGGGGGACGGAGTGAAGCTTTCTTT
TRBV5-1	TRBD1	once	TRBJ1-2	CASSLRGTGEYGYTF	TGCGCCAGCAGCTTGAGGGGGACAGGGGAATATGGCTACACCTTC
TRBV27	NA	NA	TRBJ1-1	CASSRTADLAWRGAFF	TGTGCCAGCAGTCGTACGGCTGATCTGGCCTGGAGGGGGGCTTTCTTT
TRBV30	NA	NA	TRBJ2-2	CAWSVRVSTGELFF	TGTGCCTGGAGTGTCAGGGTGAGCACCGGGGAGCTGTTTTTT
TRBV28	TRBD1	NA	TRBJ2-7	CASSPRTGSLSYEQYF	TGTGCCAGCAGTCCGCGGACAGGGTCCCTCTCCTACGAGCAGTACTTC
TRBV19	NA	NA	TRBJ2-2	CASMRVVRTGELFF	TGTGCCAGTATGAGAGTGGTCCGCACCGGGGAGCTGTTTTTT
TRBV2	NA	NA	TRBJ2-5	CASSGAGERSETQYF	TGTGCCAGCAGTGGGGCAGGGGAACGATCTGAGACCCAGTACTTC